A selection of T cell receptor beta chains follows, all from one sample in a study of identifying expanded T cells in peripheral blood. Sequencing used immunoSEQ multiplex PCR; TCRdb keeps in-frame clones, though not all of them. The sample has about 100,000 clones; roughly 91% are singletons. The specimen sequenced was blood. All receptors derive from a person aged 18-70 years in good health. Both conserved end residues are part of each CDR3. Each record gives: V gene, J gene, clone size, D gene, CDR3 DNA, CDR3 protein. D genes are given only for firm matches. Clone sizes are given selectively: once, few, many, or a class where the clone is expanded.

TRBV19,TRBJ1-5,NA,NA,TGTGCCAGTAGTATTAGTTCGGTAAATCAGCCCCAGCATTTT,CASSISSVNQPQHF
TRBV11-2,TRBJ2-7,NA,NA,TGTGCCAGCAGCTTAGTAGGACAGTCCGAGCAGTACTTC,CASSLVGQSEQYF
TRBV6-6,TRBJ2-3,NA,NA,TGTGCCAGCAGTTACGCCTCTAGCACAGATACGCAGTATTTT,CASSYASSTDTQYF
TRBV28,TRBJ2-7,once,TRBD1,TGTGCCAGCAGTTTCTTCCTGACAGGGAGCTCCTACGAGCAGTACTTC,CASSFFLTGSSYEQYF
TRBV7-8,TRBJ1-5,NA,TRBD1,TGTGCCAGCAGCCAATGGGGGACAGTGGATCAGCCCCAGCATTTT,CASSQWGTVDQPQHF
TRBV19,TRBJ2-7,NA,TRBD1,TGTGCCAGTAGTATCGGACAGGGATCCCACGAGCAGTACTTC,CASSIGQGSHEQYF
TRBV6-5,TRBJ1-6,NA,TRBD1,TGTGCCAGCAGTTACTCGGGACAGGGGTCCCAACACCTCCACTTT,CASSYSGQGSQHLHF
TRBV6-1,TRBJ1-1,NA,NA,TGTGCCAGCAGTGAACCTACAACAGGGTTTACTGAAGCTTTCTTT,CASSEPTTGFTEAFF
TRBV12-5,TRBJ1-5,NA,NA,TGTGCTAGTGGTCAAATCCCGGATGGGGGTGCCTATAGCAATCAGCCCCAGCATTTT,CASGQIPDGGAYSNQPQHF
TRBV5-4,TRBJ2-5,NA,TRBD2,TGTGCCAGCAGCTCCCCGCAGGGGCGCGAACTTCCAGCGGGGGAAGAGACCCAGTACTTC,CASSSPQGRELPAGEETQYF
TRBV2,TRBJ2-1,NA,NA,TGTGCCAGCAGCATAGGGGGCAATGAGCAGTTCTTC,CASSIGGNEQFF
TRBV21-1,TRBJ1-2,NA,NA,TGTGCCAGCAGCAAATTCGGAAAGACAGACACCTTC,CASSKFGKTDTF